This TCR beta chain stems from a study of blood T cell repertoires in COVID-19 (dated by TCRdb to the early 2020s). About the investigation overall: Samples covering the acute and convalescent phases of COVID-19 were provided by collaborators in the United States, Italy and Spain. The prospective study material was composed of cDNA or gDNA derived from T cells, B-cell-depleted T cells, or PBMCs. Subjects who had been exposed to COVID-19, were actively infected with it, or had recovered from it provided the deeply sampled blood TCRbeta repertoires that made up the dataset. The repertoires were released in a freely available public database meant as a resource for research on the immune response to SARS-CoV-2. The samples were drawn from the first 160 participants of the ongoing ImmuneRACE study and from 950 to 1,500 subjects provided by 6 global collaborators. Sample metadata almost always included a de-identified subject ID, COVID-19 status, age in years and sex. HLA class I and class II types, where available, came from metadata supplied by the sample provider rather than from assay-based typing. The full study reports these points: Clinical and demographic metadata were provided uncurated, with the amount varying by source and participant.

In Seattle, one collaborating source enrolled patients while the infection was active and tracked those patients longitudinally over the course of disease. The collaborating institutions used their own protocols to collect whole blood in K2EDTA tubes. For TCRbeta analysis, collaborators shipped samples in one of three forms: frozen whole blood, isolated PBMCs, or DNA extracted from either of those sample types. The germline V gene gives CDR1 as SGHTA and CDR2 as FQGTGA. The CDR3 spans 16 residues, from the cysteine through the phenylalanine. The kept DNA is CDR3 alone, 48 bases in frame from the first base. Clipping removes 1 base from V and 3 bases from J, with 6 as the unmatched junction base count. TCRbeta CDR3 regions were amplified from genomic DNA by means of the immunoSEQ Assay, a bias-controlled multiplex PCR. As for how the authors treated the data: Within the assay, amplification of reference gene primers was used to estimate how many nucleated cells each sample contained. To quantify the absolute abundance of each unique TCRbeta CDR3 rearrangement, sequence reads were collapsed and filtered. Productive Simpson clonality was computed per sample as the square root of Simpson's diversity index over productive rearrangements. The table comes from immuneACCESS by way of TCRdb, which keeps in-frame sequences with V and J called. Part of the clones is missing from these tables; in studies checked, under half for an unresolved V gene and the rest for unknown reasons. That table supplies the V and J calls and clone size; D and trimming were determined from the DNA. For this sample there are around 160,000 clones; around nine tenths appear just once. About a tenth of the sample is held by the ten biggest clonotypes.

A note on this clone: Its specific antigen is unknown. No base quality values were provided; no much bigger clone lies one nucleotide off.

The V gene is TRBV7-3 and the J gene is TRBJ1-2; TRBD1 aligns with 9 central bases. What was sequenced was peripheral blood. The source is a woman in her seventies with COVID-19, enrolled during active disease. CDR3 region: CASSLNAGTGYYGYTF. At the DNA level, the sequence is TGTGCCAGCAGCTTAAATGCGGGGACAGGGTACTATGGCTACACCTTC.